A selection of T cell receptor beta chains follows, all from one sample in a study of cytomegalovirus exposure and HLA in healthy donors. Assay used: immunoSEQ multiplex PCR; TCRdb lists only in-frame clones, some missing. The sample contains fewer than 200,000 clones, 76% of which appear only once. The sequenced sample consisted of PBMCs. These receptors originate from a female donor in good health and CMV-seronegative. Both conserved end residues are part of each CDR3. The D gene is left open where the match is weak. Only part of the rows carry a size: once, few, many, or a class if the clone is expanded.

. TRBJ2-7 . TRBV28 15 CASSLGGAGLGEQYF TGTGCCAGCAGTTTGGGCGGGGCCGGCCTAGGCGAGCAGTACTTC
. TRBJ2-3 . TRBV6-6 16 CASSQPIAEHTDTQYF TGTGCCAGCAGTCAACCGATAGCGGAGCACACAGATACGCAGTATTTT
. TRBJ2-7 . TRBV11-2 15 CASTRLRERTYEQYF TGTGCCAGCACCCGTCTCCGGGAGCGAACCTACGAGCAGTACTTC
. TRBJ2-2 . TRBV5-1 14 CASRLAASTGELFF TGCGCCAGCAGGCTGGCGGCCTCCACCGGGGAGCTGTTTTTT
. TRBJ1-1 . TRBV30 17 CAWSVPLGQTLSTEAFF TGTGCCTGGAGTGTACCCCTCGGACAGACGTTGAGCACTGAAGCTTTCTTT
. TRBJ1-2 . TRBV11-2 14 CASSFESPYYGYTF TGTGCCAGCAGCTTCGAGAGTCCCTACTATGGCTACACCTTC
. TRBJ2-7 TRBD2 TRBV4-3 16 CASSQDGTSGPYEQYF TGCGCCAGCAGCCAAGATGGGACTAGCGGTCCCTACGAGCAGTACTTC
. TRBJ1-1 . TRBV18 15 CASSPLGLHGTEAFF TGTGCCAGCTCACCGTTGGGCTTACATGGCACTGAAGCTTTCTTT
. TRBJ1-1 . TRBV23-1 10 CASSQGRAFF TGCGCCAGCAGTCAGGGGAGGGCTTTCTTT
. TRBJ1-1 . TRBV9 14 CASSVGGTRTEAFF TGTGCCAGCAGCGTAGGGGGGACACGGACTGAAGCTTTCTTT
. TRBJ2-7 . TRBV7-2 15 CASSYRGGDLYEQYF TGTGCCAGCAGCTACCGTGGCGGGGACCTCTACGAGCAGTACTTC
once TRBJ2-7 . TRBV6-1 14 CASSEPRQHYEQYF TGTGCCAGCAGTGAACCCAGACAGCACTACGAGCAGTACTTC
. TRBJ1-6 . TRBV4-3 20 CASSQEPTGPQGSYNSPLHF TGCGCCAGCAGCCAAGAGCCAACGGGCCCCCAGGGCTCCTATAATTCACCCCTCCACTTT
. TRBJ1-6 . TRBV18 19 CASSPRMSTRGSYNSPLHF TGTGCCAGCTCACCCCGAATGAGCACCCGAGGCTCCTATAATTCACCCCTCCACTTT
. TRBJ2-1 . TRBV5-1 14 CASSLSLGDNEQFF TGCGCCAGCAGCTTGTCGTTGGGCGACAATGAGCAGTTCTTC
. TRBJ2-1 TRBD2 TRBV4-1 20 CASSQATADGTSGGYNEQFF TGCGCCAGCAGCCAAGCTACCGCCGATGGGACTAGCGGGGGCTACAATGAGCAGTTCTTC
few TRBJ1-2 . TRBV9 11 CASSVNRHYTF TGTGCCAGCAGCGTTAACAGACACTACACCTTC
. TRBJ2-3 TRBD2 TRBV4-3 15 CASSPGRAPTDTQYF TGCGCCAGCAGCCCTGGGAGGGCGCCGACAGATACGCAGTATTTT
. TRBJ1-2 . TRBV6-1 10 CAKPNYGYTF TGTGCGAAGCCTAACTATGGCTACACCTTC
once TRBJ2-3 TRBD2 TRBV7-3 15 CASSQERGVADTQYF TGTGCCAGCAGCCAAGAACGGGGGGTGGCAGATACGCAGTATTTT
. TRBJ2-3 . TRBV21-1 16 CANSKEEDRDTDTQYF TGTGCCAACAGCAAAGAGGAGGACAGGGACACAGATACGCAGTATTTT
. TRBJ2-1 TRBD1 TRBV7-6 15 CASSKSTGAYNEQFF TGTGCCAGCAGTAAGTCGACAGGGGCCTACAATGAGCAGTTCTTC
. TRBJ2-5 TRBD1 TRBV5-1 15 CASSPGGAGQETQYF TGCGCCAGCAGCCCAGGGGGCGCGGGGCAAGAGACCCAGTACTTC
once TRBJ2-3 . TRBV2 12 CASTGQGPSGYF TGTGCCAGCACCGGGCAGGGGCCTAGCGGATATTTT
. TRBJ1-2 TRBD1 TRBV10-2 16 CASSESKQGFGDGYTF TGCGCCAGCAGTGAGTCGAAACAGGGGTTTGGGGATGGCTACACCTTC
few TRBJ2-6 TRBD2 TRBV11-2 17 CASSFLAGASGANVLTF TGTGCCAGCAGCTTTCTAGCGGGAGCCTCTGGGGCCAACGTCCTGACTTTC
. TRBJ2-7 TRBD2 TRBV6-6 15 CASSEGLAGGDEQYF TGTGCCAGCAGTGAGGGACTAGCGGGAGGCGACGAGCAGTACTTC